The TCR beta chain described here comes from a study of T cell repertoires and Cas9 in healthy adults. In the study overall: Multi-effector potency, cytotoxicity and lineage were assessed in SpCas9-reactive CD4 and CD8 T cells.

Produced via immunoSEQ multiplex PCR; TCRdb's table is partial and in-frame only. The table records approximately 22,000 clones, roughly 90% of them present only once. The V and J ends lost 4 bases and 8 bases respectively, with 19 bases between them. Germline V gives CDR1 SGHRS, CDR2 YFSETQ. CDR3 size: 16 residues. This clone has more than one count but fewer than ten. Input material: CD4+ effector T cells (CD127+, CD25-, CD137-, CD154-) from PBMCs; culture status not recorded. The sequence was obtained from a human donor in good health. The chain couples TRBV5-1 to TRBJ1-6; D perhaps matches TRBD1 (5 bases). The CDR3 DNA is TGCGCCAGCAGCCAAGGGCGGGGGGGTTTGGATTCACCCCTCCACTTT. Amino acid sequence: CASSQGRGGLDSPLHF.